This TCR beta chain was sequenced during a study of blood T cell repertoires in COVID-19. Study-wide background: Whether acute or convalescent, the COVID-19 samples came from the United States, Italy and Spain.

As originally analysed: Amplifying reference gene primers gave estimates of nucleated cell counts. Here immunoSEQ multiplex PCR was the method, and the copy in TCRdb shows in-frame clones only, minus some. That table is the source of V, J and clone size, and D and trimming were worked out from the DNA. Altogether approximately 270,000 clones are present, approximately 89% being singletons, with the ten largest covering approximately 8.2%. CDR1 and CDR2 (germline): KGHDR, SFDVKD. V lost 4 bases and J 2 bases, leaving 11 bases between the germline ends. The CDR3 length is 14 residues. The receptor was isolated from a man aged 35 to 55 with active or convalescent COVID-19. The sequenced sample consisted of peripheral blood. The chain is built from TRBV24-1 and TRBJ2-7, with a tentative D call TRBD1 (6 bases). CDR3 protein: CATSDNGQTYEQYF. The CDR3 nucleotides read TGTGCCACCAGTGACAACGGACAGACCTACGAGCAGTACTTC.